This T cell receptor (beta chain) originates from a study of OX40 agonist ivuxolimab in advanced cancers. Study-level information: Ivuxolimab is a fully human IgG2 antibody that activates OX40 (CD134).

This clone was seen a few times. The data were produced by immunoSEQ multiplex PCR, yet TCRdb's version contains in-frame clones alone and is incomplete. This sample yields about 46,000 clones, of which about 80% are seen a single time; roughly 3.9% belongs to the top ten. Sequences were derived from CD4+ or CD8+ T cells sorted from blood, sampled in a trial of the OX40 agonist ivuxolimab. This clonotype was obtained from an adult with an advanced solid tumor such as melanoma, head and neck, liver or kidney cancer.

The CDR3 here is CASSGMTSTNEQFF. CDR3 in DNA: TGTGCCAGCAGTGGGATGACGAGTACCAATGAGCAGTTCTTC. This chain links TRBV2 with TRBJ2-1; D uncertain. The CDR3 loop spans 14 amino acids. CDR1 and CDR2 (germline): SNHLY, FYNNEI. The germline V and J ends were trimmed by 4 bases and 6 bases, with 13 bases remaining between them.